This T cell receptor (beta chain) is drawn from a study of identical twins. CDR3 length: 15 amino acids. Trimming took 3 bases from V and 3 from J, leaving 12 bases between them. Study outcomes and limitations: Out-of-frame TCR alpha sharing observed in monozygotic twins exceeded model estimates. The abundant beta clonotypes from cord blood had fewer insertions, and memory repertoires had none of this.

With regard to this clonotype: What it binds is unknown.

A universal primer site was added by template switching, and unique molecular identifiers were carried by the cDNA. TCRdb passed the 5' RACE reads through MiXCR, listing each CDR3 protein once. The data hold around 680,000 distinct CDR3 sequences, with 8.5% to 9.5% observed a single time. The sample also formed part of further work on yellow fever vaccine responses in identical twins.

The sequencing input was PBMCs. The chain couples TRBV12-3 or TRBV12-4 to TRBJ2-1; D may be TRBD2 (6 bases). This TCR derives from a young woman in good health. The CDR3: CASSLYPSDYNEQFF. In DNA, the CDR3 is TGTGCCAGCAGTTTGTATCCTAGCGACTACAATGAGCAGTTCTTC.